This TCR beta chain was identified during a study of T cell changes during pregnancy in multiple sclerosis. Generated by immunoSEQ multiplex PCR, the TCRdb table keeps only in-frame clones and is missing some. The sample lists 85,000 to 100,000 clones, roughly 90% occurring once. CDR1 and CDR2 from the germline V gene are LNHDA and SQIVND (reference sequence). With V trimmed by 6 bases and J by 3 bases, 4 bases remained unmatched. The CDR3 totals 13 residues. The J gene is TRBJ1-2, the V gene TRBV19; 7 bases fit TRBD1. The material sequenced was peripheral blood, taken in the first trimester of pregnancy. This clonotype was sampled from a female donor with multiple sclerosis, enrolled in a pregnancy study. The CDR3 here is CASSVGGDYGYTF. As DNA, the CDR3 is TGTGCCAGTAGCGTAGGGGGCGACTATGGCTACACCTTC.